There are a few counts of the clone carrying this T cell receptor beta chain. Antigen specificity is unknown. This sample was taken from a study of beta chain features in type 1 diabetes. Heparinised blood was drawn once per donor, averaging approximately 100 mL. Sort purity for all populations was recorded as exceeding 98%. The germline gives CDR1 KGHSH, CDR2 LQKENI. J was trimmed by 0 bases and V by 2 bases; bases with no gene match: 16. CDR3 length equals 21 residues. The isolated RNA, all of it, was reverse transcribed, so expressed TCRB transcripts were what got sequenced. Generated by immunoSEQ multiplex PCR, the TCRdb table keeps only in-frame clones and is missing some. The table includes hundreds of thousands of clones, about a sixth detected once. Study-wide points: The study left unresolved whether HLA type influences TCRB rearrangement. Within the patient group, naive, central memory and Treg TCRB repertoires appeared more similar to each other than within healthy donors.

Sequencing was done on a sample of naive CD4+ T cells from blood. The receptor's source is a man aged 18 to 35 in good health. The rearrangement uses TRBV18 and TRBJ2-6, with 7 positions matching TRBD1. This CDR3 reads CASSPSWGRQGPRSGANVLTF. CDR3 DNA: TGTGCCAGCTCACCAAGCTGGGGGAGACAGGGCCCTCGCTCTGGGGCCAACGTCCTGACTTTC.